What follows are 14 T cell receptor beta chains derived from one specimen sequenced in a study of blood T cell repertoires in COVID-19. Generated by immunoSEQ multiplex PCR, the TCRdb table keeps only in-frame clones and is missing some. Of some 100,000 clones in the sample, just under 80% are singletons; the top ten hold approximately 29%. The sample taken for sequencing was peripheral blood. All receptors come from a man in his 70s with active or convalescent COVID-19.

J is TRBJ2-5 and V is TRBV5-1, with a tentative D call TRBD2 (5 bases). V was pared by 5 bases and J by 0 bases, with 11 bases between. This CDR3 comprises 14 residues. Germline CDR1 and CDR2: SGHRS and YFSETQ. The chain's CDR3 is CASSRSRDQETQYF. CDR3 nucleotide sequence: TGCGCCAGCAGTCGGTCGAGGGACCAAGAGACCCAGTACTTC.

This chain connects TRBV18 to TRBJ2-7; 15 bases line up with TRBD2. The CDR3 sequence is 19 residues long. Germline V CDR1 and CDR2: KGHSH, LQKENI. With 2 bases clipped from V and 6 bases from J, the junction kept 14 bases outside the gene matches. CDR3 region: CASSPLMGLAGGSEGEQYF. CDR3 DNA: TGTGCCAGCTCACCATTAATGGGACTAGCGGGAGGATCAGAGGGCGAGCAGTACTTC. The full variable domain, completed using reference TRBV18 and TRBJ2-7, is NAGVMQNPRHLVRRRGQEARLRCSPMKGHSHVYWYRQLPEEGLKFMVYLQKENIIDESGMPKERFSAEFPKEGPSILRIQQVVRGDSAAYFCASSPLMGLAGGSEGEQYFGPGTRLTVT.

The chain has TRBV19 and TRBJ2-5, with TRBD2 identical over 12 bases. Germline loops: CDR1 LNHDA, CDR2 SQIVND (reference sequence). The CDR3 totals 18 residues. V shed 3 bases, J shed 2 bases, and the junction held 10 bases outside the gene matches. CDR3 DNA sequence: TGTGCCAGTAGTATTCGGACTAGCGGGGCTTCCGTACAAGAGACCCAGTACTTC. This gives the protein CASSIRTSGASVQETQYF.

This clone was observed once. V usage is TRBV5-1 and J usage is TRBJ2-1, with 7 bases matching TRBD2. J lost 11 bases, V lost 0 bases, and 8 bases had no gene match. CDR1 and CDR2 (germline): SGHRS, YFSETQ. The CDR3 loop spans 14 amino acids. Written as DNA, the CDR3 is TGCGCCAGCAGCTTGGTGGCTAGCGGAGGTAAGCAGTTCTTC. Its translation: CASSLVASGGKQFF.

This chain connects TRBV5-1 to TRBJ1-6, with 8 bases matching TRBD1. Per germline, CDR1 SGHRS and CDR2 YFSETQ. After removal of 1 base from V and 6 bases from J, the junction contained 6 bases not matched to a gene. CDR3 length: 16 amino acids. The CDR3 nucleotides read TGCGCCAGCAGCTTGAGTACAGGGGGACTTAATTCACCCCTCCACTTT. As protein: CASSLSTGGLNSPLHF.

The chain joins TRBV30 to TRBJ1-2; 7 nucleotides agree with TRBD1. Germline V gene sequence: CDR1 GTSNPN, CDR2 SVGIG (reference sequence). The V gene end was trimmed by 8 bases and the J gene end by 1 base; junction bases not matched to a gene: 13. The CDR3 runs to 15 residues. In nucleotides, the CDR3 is TGTGCCCTCGATCAGACAGGGTGGGGTAACTATGGCTACACCTTC. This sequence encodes CALDQTGWGNYGYTF.

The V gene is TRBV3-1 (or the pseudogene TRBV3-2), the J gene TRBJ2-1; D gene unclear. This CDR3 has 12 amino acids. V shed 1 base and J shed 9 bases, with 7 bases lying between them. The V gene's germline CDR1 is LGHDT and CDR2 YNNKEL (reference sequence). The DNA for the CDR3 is TGTGCCAGCAGCCAAGCCGGTGGTGAGCAGTTCTTC. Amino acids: CASSQAGGEQFF.

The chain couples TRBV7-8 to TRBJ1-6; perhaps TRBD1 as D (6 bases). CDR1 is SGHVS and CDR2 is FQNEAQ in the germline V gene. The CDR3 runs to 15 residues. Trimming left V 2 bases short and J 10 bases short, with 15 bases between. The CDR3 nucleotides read TGTGCCAGCAGCTTACCTACAGGGACAAGATCACCCCTCCACTTT. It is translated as CASSLPTGTRSPLHF.

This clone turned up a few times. The CDR3 loop reads CASSRGTGTGISTEAFF. CDR3 sequence (DNA): TGCGCCAGCAGCCGAGGAACCGGGACAGGGATTAGCACTGAAGCTTTCTTT. This chain connects TRBV4-1 to TRBJ1-1, with 9 bases aligning to TRBD1. The CDR3 runs to 17 residues. Germline CDR1 reads MGHRA; CDR2 reads YSYEKL. Trimming at V came to 4 bases and at J to 4 bases, leaving 13 bases not matched to a gene.

CDR3 sequence (DNA): TGTGCCAGCAGTCCTCTTAGCGGGAGGGCCCACAATGAGCAGTTCTTC. It codes for CASSPLSGRAHNEQFF. The J gene is TRBJ2-1, the V gene TRBV2; 11 bases line up with TRBD2. Germline V CDR1 and CDR2: SNHLY, FYNNEI. The trim removed 5 bases at V and 5 bases at J, leaving 8 bases unmatched. The CDR3 loop spans 16 amino acids.

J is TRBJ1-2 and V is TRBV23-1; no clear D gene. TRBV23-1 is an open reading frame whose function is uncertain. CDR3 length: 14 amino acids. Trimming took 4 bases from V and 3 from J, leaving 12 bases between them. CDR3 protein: CASSPPTAHYGYTF. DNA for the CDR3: TGCGCCAGCAGTCCCCCCACAGCCCACTATGGCTACACCTTC.

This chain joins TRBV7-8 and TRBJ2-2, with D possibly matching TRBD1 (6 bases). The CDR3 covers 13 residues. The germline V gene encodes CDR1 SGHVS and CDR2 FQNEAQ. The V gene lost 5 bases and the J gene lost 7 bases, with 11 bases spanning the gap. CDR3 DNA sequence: TGTGCCAGCAGCCAAATACAGGGCGGGGAGCTGTTTTTT. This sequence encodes CASSQIQGGELFF.

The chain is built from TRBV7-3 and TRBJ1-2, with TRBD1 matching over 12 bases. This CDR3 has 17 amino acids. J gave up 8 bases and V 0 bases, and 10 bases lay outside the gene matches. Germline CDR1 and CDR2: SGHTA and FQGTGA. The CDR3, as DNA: TGTGCCAGCAGCTTAACCCCCCCGGGACAGGGGGCGGAGGGCTACACCTTC. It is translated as CASSLTPPGQGAEGYTF.

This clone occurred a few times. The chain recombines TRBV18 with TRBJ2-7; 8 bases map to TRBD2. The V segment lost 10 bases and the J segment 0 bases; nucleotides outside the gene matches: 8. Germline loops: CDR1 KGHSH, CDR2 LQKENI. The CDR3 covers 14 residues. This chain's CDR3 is CATSRGGTSYEQYF. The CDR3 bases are TGTGCCACCTCCCGGGGGGGGACCTCCTACGAGCAGTACTTC.